The 30 T cell receptor beta chains in this list originate from one sample, sequenced in a study of identifying expanded T cells in peripheral blood. Profiled with immunoSEQ multiplex PCR; TCRdb holds only in-frame clones, not every one. The profile shows 80,000 to 90,000 clones, about 89% of them singletons. The sample comprised blood. The receptor set was obtained from a person between 18 and 75 years old in good health.

This rearrangement joins TRBV7-9 to TRBJ2-1; 8 bases line up with TRBD2. J lost 4 bases, V lost 5 bases, and 10 bases had no gene match. The CDR3 extends over 16 amino acids. The germline gives CDR1 SEHNR, CDR2 FQNEAQ (reference sequence). This chain's CDR3 is CASSPGGAGDYNEQFF. CDR3 sequence (DNA): TGTGCCAGCAGCCCGGGGGGAGCGGGAGATTACAATGAGCAGTTCTTC.

The chain joins TRBV7-2 to TRBJ2-7; D remains unclear. Per the germline V gene, CDR1 is SGHTA and CDR2 is FQGNSA. The CDR3 contains 12 residues. The V end was cut by 5 bases, the J end by 4 bases, with 9 bases between. The CDR3 reads CASSLSPYEQYF. CDR3 DNA sequence: TGTGCCAGCAGCCTATCACCTTACGAGCAGTACTTC.

The chain uses TRBV27 and TRBJ2-5; no definite D call. Trimming pared 5 bases from V and 4 bases from J, leaving 17 bases between. CDR1 is MNHEY and CDR2 is SMNVEV in the germline V gene (reference sequence). This CDR3 has 15 amino acids. This chain's CDR3 is CASSTHPTRPETQYF. In nucleotides, the CDR3 is TGTGCCAGCAGTACACACCCGACACGGCCAGAGACCCAGTACTTC.

The J gene is TRBJ1-6, the V gene TRBV6-5; D uncertain. The CDR3 contains 14 residues. V lost 7 bases and J 7 bases, leaving 14 bases between the germline ends. Germline loops: CDR1 MNHEY, CDR2 SVGAGI. CDR3 DNA: TGTGCCAGCACCAACGCGGCCCGCAATTCACCCCTCCACTTT. It is translated as CASTNAARNSPLHF.

The chain couples TRBV7-2 to TRBJ2-4, with TRBD2 matching over 9 bases. Germline values: CDR1 SGHTA, CDR2 FQGNSA. This CDR3 comprises 16 residues. Trimming took 5 bases from V and 5 from J; bases not matched to a gene: 10. In nucleotides, the CDR3 is TGTGCCAGCAGCCCCTATAGCGGGAGTTCCCAAAACATTCAGTACTTC. Its protein product is CASSPYSGSSQNIQYF.

This chain links TRBV11-3 with TRBJ2-4, with D possibly matching TRBD1 (6 bases). The CDR3 contains 15 residues. V was shortened by 0 bases and J by 5 bases, with 11 bases between the two germline ends. The germline gives CDR1 SGHNT, CDR2 YENEEA. The CDR3 protein is CASSLDGTTENIQYF. The CDR3 nucleotides are TGTGCCAGCAGCTTAGATGGGACAACGGAAAACATTCAGTACTTC.

The chain uses TRBV5-4 and TRBJ2-7; D perhaps matches TRBD2 (6 bases). V was cut by 4 bases and J by 7 bases, with 21 bases left in between. This CDR3 is 15 amino acids long. From germline, CDR1 is SGHNT and CDR2 YYREEE (reference sequence). CDR3 coding DNA: TGTGCCAGCAGCGGGGGGTCCGGCGTATTAGGTGAGCAGTACTTC. Protein product: CASSGGSGVLGEQYF.

V and J are TRBV5-6 and TRBJ2-7; no definite D call. V shed 3 bases and J shed 9 bases, with 19 bases lying between them. This CDR3 is built from 14 residues. In germline, CDR1 is SGHDT, CDR2 YYEEEE. This CDR3 reads CASSSRTGLSPQYF. DNA of the CDR3: TGTGCCAGCAGCTCCCGGACGGGTCTTAGCCCGCAGTACTTC.

This clone came up once. This chain uses TRBV10-3 with TRBJ1-5; no definite D call. The germline V gene has CDR1 ENHRY and CDR2 SYGVKD. V lost 2 bases, J lost 5 bases, and 10 bases lay in between. The CDR3 runs to 14 residues. This CDR3 is CAISENGDYQPQHF. The CDR3 nucleotides are TGTGCCATCAGTGAGAATGGGGATTATCAGCCCCAGCATTTT.

This chain connects TRBV6-6 to TRBJ1-2; D is unclear. Between the trimmed V and J ends, which lost 2 bases and 5 bases, there was a span of 6 bases. The CDR3 is made up of 12 amino acids. Germline V gene data show CDR1 as MNHNY and CDR2 as SVGAGI (reference sequence). This chain's CDR3 is CASSYDTYGYTF. The CDR3 DNA is TGTGCCAGCAGTTACGACACATATGGCTACACCTTC.

With regard to this clone: The junction differs from germline at one of its ends, possibly a read error. Other DNA sequences in the sample encode the same CDR3. The chain uses TRBV30 and TRBJ1-6; D is possibly TRBD1 (6 bases). The CDR3 has 14 amino acids. CDR1 and CDR2 (germline): GTSNPN, SVGIG (reference sequence). CDR3 in amino acids: CAWCVGGGGPPLHF. The CDR3 bases are TGTGCCTGGTGTGTGGGAGGGGGGGGCCCACCCCTCCACTTT.

The chain recombines TRBV2 with TRBJ2-3; 8 bases agree with TRBD2. This CDR3 comprises 13 residues. The V segment lost 6 bases and the J segment 11 bases; nucleotides outside the gene matches: 10. Germline V lookup: CDR1 SNHLY, CDR2 FYNNEI. In DNA form, the CDR3 reads TGTGCCAGCAGGCGGGGGGAGGCGGGGGAGCAGTATTTT. This sequence encodes CASRRGEAGEQYF.

The V call is TRBV2, the J call TRBJ2-2; tentative D call: TRBD2 (6 bases). CDR3 length: 13 residues. V lost 7 bases and J lost 8, with 14 bases in between. CDR1 and CDR2 (germline): SNHLY, FYNNEI. DNA of the CDR3: TGTGCCAGCAATGTCGGGAGTGCTGGGGAGCTGTTTTTT. Translation gives CASNVGSAGELFF.

The rearrangement links TRBV5-1 to TRBJ2-1, with 11 bases that match TRBD2. Trimming at V came to 6 bases and at J to 3 bases, leaving 8 bases not matched to a gene. Per germline, CDR1 SGHRS and CDR2 YFSETQ. CDR3 length: 16 residues. CDR3 sequence (DNA): TGCGCCAGCACCCCAATAGCGGGGGGGGACTACAATGAGCAGTTCTTC. Amino acids: CASTPIAGGDYNEQFF.

V gene TRBV10-3 combines with J gene TRBJ1-1; possibly TRBD1 for D (5 bases). The CDR3 has 13 amino acids. V shed 11 bases and J shed 7 bases, with 20 bases lying between them. Germline-derived CDR1 and CDR2 are ENHRY and SYGVKD. CDR3 protein: CAAGTGDRFEAFF. The DNA for the CDR3 is TGTGCCGCCGGCACAGGCGATCGGTTTGAAGCTTTCTTT.

This sequence joins TRBV11-2 and TRBJ2-7; D possibly corresponds to TRBD1 (6 bases). Per the germline V gene, CDR1 is SGHAT and CDR2 is FQNNGV. The CDR3 spans 14 residues. The V and J ends lost 5 bases and 0 bases respectively, with 11 bases between them. CDR3 DNA: TGTGCCAGCAGCCCACGGACAGCCTCCTACGAGCAGTACTTC. Translation gives CASSPRTASYEQYF.

This chain uses TRBV2 with TRBJ1-2; D call uncertain. The CDR3 contains 13 residues. V shed 6 bases and J shed 0 bases, with 8 bases lying between them. The germline V gene has CDR1 SNHLY and CDR2 FYNNEI. Here the CDR3 reads CASSPNTNYGYTF. The CDR3 DNA is TGTGCCAGCAGCCCTAATACTAACTATGGCTACACCTTC.

In its sample, this clone was seen once. This rearrangement joins TRBV27 to TRBJ2-7; a weak D match, TRBD2 (6 bases). The length of the CDR3 is 15 residues. The V and J ends lost 6 bases and 3 bases respectively, with 18 bases between them. Germline V lookup: CDR1 MNHEY, CDR2 SMNVEV (reference sequence). The CDR3 bases are TGTGCCAGCAGGGCCCGGGACTTCAAAGGCTACGAGCAGTACTTC. Its protein product is CASRARDFKGYEQYF.

The rearrangement uses TRBV25-1 and TRBJ1-5; a weak D match, TRBD1 (5 bases). This CDR3 has 14 residues. Between the trimmed V and J ends, which lost 3 bases and 6 bases, there was a span of 12 bases. CDR1 is MGHDK, CDR2 SYGVNS, per germline. The chain's CDR3 is CASSDGGTGQPQHF. In nucleotides, the CDR3 is TGTGCCAGCAGTGATGGGGGTACGGGTCAGCCCCAGCATTTT.

The chain carries TRBV29-1 and TRBJ2-3; D uncertain. Per the germline V gene, CDR1 is SQVTM and CDR2 is ANQGSEA. Trimming left V 2 bases short and J 2 bases short, with 8 bases between. This CDR3 contains 13 residues. CDR3 amino acids: CSVELLNTDTQYF. In DNA form, the CDR3 reads TGCAGCGTTGAACTGCTTAACACAGATACGCAGTATTTT.

CDR3 sequence (DNA): TGTGCCAGCAGCTTTGGTCCCGGTACCGGGGAGCTGTTTTTT. Its translation is CASSFGPGTGELFF. V and J are TRBV5-4 and TRBJ2-2; the D is unclear. Per the germline V gene, CDR1 is SGHNT and CDR2 is YYREEE (reference sequence). V lost 2 bases, J lost 5 bases, and 10 bases lay in between. CDR3 length equals 14 residues.

The V and J genes are TRBV4-3 and TRBJ1-2; D might be TRBD1 (5 bases). The CDR3 is made up of 14 amino acids. Germline loops: CDR1 LGHNA, CDR2 YSLEER. Deletions cut 2 bases from V and 8 bases from J, with 15 bases between. CDR3 sequence (DNA): TGCGCCAGCAGCCAATCGTGGGCGGGGGAAGGCTACACCTTC. Protein sequence: CASSQSWAGEGYTF.

V is TRBV19 and J is TRBJ2-1; D is ambiguous. The germline gives CDR1 LNHDA, CDR2 SQIVND (reference sequence). The ends were cut back, 5 bases at V and 9 bases at J, with 8 bases in the middle. This CDR3 region has 11 residues. CDR3 DNA: TGTGCCAGTAGTGGGTTAGGTGAGCAGTTCTTC. Its protein product is CASSGLGEQFF.

The rearrangement links TRBV10-1 to TRBJ2-3; D may be TRBD1 (5 bases). CDR3 size: 16 residues. The germline V and J ends were trimmed by 2 bases and 0 bases, with 12 bases remaining between them. Per germline, CDR1 WNHNN and CDR2 SYGVQD (reference sequence). CDR3: CASSEPGLRSTDTQYF. The DNA for the CDR3 is TGCGCCAGCAGTGAGCCAGGGCTTCGTAGCACAGATACGCAGTATTTT.

J is TRBJ2-5 and V is TRBV9, with D unresolved. V lost 1 base to trimming and J lost 4 bases, with 14 bases between them. CDR1 is SGDLS, CDR2 YYNGEE, per germline. The CDR3 runs 15 residues. CDR3 DNA: TGTGCCAGCAGCGTAACCCCCCGAGGTGGAGAGACCCAGTACTTC. It specifies CASSVTPRGGETQYF.

The CDR3 loop is CACLLDRAYGYTF. CDR3 coding DNA: TGTGCCTGCCTTCTGGACCGAGCCTATGGCTACACCTTC. This chain connects TRBV30 to TRBJ1-2, with D uncertain. Per germline, CDR1 GTSNPN and CDR2 SVGIG (reference sequence). V was pared by 6 bases and J by 4 bases, with 15 bases between. This CDR3 is built from 13 residues.

A remark on this clone: At one end the junction does not follow the germline gene, possibly because of a read error. J is TRBJ2-6 and V is TRBV27; D may be TRBD1 or TRBD2 (5 bases each). Looked up from germline, CDR1 is MNHEY and CDR2 is SMNVEV (reference sequence). The CDR3 extends over 15 amino acids. CDR3 residues: CASSISGRAANVLTF. The CDR3 DNA sequence: TGTGCCAGCAGTATATCAGGGAGAGCGGCCAACGTCCTGACTTTC.

The rearrangement joins TRBV11-2 to TRBJ1-4, with a weak D call TRBD1 (6 bases). Deletions cut 5 bases from V and 7 bases from J, with 17 bases between. This CDR3 spans 15 amino acids. CDR1 is SGHAT and CDR2 is FQNNGV in the germline V gene. CDR3 sequence reads: CASSGRGVISEKLFF. The CDR3 region has the DNA TGTGCCAGCAGCGGCAGGGGAGTCATTTCTGAAAAACTGTTTTTT.

This clone has just one count. CDR3 region: CASSKGGCGQGGFEGYTF. Written as DNA, the CDR3 is TGTGCCAGCAGCAAAGGAGGATGCGGACAGGGGGGATTCGAGGGCTACACCTTC. The rearrangement links TRBV21-1 to TRBJ1-2; TRBD1 was called by the table and not checked on the DNA. TRBV21-1 represents a pseudogene. The CDR3 length is 18 residues.

This chain links TRBV28 with TRBJ2-1, with D tentatively TRBD2 (5 bases). The CDR3 is made up of 15 amino acids. V shed 3 bases and J shed 6 bases, with 15 bases lying between them. Germline values: CDR1 MDHEN, CDR2 SYDVKM. This CDR3 is CASSLRAIYPNEQFF. The CDR3 DNA sequence: TGTGCCAGCAGTTTGCGGGCAATTTACCCCAATGAGCAGTTCTTC.